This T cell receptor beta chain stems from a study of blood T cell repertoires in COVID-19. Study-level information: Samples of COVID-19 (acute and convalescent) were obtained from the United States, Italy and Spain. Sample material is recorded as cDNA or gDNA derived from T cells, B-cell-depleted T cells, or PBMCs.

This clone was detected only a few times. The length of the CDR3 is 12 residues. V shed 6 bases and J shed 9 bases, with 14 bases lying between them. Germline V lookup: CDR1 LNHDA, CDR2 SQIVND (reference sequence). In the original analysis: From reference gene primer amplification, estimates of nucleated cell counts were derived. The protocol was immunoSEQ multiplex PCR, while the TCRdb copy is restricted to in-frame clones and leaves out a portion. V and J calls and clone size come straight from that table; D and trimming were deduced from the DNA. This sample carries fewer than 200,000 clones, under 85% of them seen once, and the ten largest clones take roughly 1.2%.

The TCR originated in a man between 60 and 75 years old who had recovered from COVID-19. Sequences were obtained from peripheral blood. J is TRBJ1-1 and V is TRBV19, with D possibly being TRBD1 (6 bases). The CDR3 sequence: CASSPGQTQAFF. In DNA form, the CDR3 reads TGTGCCAGTAGCCCTGGACAGACACAAGCTTTCTTT.